These T cell receptor beta chains were read from a single sample in a study of blood T cells in healthy people across ages. Each CDR3 protein gets one entry after TCRdb re-called the 5' RACE reads with MiXCR. The sample has roughly 1.4 million distinct CDR3 sequences, 55% to 75% seen once. Source material: blood. The receptors stem from a man aged 18 to 35 in good health. CDR3s include the opening cysteine and the closing phenylalanine or tryptophan. The order of the fields is V gene, D gene, clone size, J gene, CDR3 DNA, CDR3 protein. The D gene is left open where the match is weak. Some rows have no size entry. The others give once, few or many, or a class for an expanded clone.

>TRBV20-1|.|few|TRBJ2-7
TGCAGTGCTAGAGACATACACAACGAGCAGTACTTC
CSARDIHNEQYF
>TRBV20-1|TRBD2|.|TRBJ2-7
TGCAGTGCTACTAGCGGGGGTGCCGCCTACGAGCAGTACTTC
CSATSGGAAYEQYF
>TRBV5-4|TRBD2|.|TRBJ2-5
TGTGCCAGCAGCTTTGGAGCGGGAAGGCATGAGGAGACCCAGTACTTC
CASSFGAGRHEETQYF
>TRBV14|TRBD1|.|TRBJ2-3
TGTGCCAGCAGCCAAGGTGGACAGGGTAAAGTTCGGGCCACAGATACGCAGTATTTT
CASSQGGQGKVRATDTQYF
>TRBV7-2|.|.|TRBJ2-5
TGTGCCAGCAGCTTAGCAGGAGGGTCCCAAGAGACCCAGTACTTC
CASSLAGGSQETQYF
>TRBV5-1|.|.|TRBJ2-7
TGCGCCAGCAGCTTGCAGGTAGTGTCCTACGAGCAGTACTTC
CASSLQVVSYEQYF
>TRBV28|.|.|TRBJ2-3
TGTGCCAACAGTCCACTCTCTCCCACAGATACGCAGTATTTT
CANSPLSPTDTQYF
>TRBV9|.|.|TRBJ2-3
TGTGCCAGCAGCGTCTTAAGGGGGCAGCGGGGGACCACAGATACGCAGTATTTT
CASSVLRGQRGTTDTQYF
>TRBV2|.|few|TRBJ2-4
TGTGCCAGCAGTGAAGGACCTGGAGCCAAAAACATTCAGTACTTC
CASSEGPGAKNIQYF
>TRBV7-9|TRBD2|.|TRBJ2-7
TGTGCCAGCAGCGATCCCCCGGGACTAGCGGGAGGAATCCCTTCCTACGAGCAGTACTTC
CASSDPPGLAGGIPSYEQYF
>TRBV6-1|TRBD1|.|TRBJ2-5
TGTGCCAGCAGTGTGACAGGGGGCAAGAAGACCCAGTACTTC
CASSVTGGKKTQYF
>TRBV29-1|TRBD2|.|TRBJ2-7
TGCAGCGTTGAAGAGCTAGCGGGGGGCCACTTTGATGAGCAGTACTTC
CSVEELAGGHFDEQYF
>TRBV9|TRBD1|.|TRBJ2-7
TGTGCCAGCAGCGTAGAAGGGGGAAGGGGGCCCTACGAGCAGTACTTC
CASSVEGGRGPYEQYF
>TRBV6-5|TRBD2|.|TRBJ2-7
TGTGCCAGTAGTTACTCGGCGGGAGCGACCTACGAGCAGTACTTC
CASSYSAGATYEQYF
>TRBV4-1|.|.|TRBJ2-5
TGCGCCAGCAGCCGGAGGACAAGTCCCCCGGAGACCCAGTACTTC
CASSRRTSPPETQYF
>TRBV7-9|.|.|TRBJ1-2
TGTGCCAGCAGCGCGGGATCAGAAAAGTCTAACTATGGCTACACCTTC
CASSAGSEKSNYGYTF
>TRBV29-1|.|.|TRBJ2-7
TGCAGCGCGAGCGTGGGCGAGCAGTACTTC
CSASVGEQYF
>TRBV12-3/TRBV12-4|.|few|TRBJ2-7
TGTGCCAGCAGTATCGAAGGGGCTTCACTCTACGAGCAGTACTTC
CASSIEGASLYEQYF
>TRBV28|TRBD1|.|TRBJ1-5
TGTGCCAGTAGTTTATTCGCAGGGGGTGGCAATCAGCCCCAGCATTTT
CASSLFAGGGNQPQHF